This TCR beta chain was documented in a study of CD8 T cells in ankylosing spondylitis. Notes on the study in general: Made up of 7 to 9 highly homologous variants, a TCR beta motif appeared characteristic of ankylosing spondylitis blood. Reports say disease-linked clones showed up significantly more in matched ankylosing spondylitis synovial fluid.

Molecular-barcoded quantitative 5'-RACE produced these TCR beta libraries. In TCRdb, the 5' RACE reads were re-called with MiXCR into one record per CDR3 protein. The data show 670,000 or so distinct CDR3 sequences, with roughly 19% seen just once and around a fifth held by the top ten. V lost 2 bases and J lost 2, with 9 bases in between. The CDR3 is 14 residues long. Germline CDR1 SGHTA, CDR2 FQGNSA. With respect to this clonotype: Its specificity is unknown.

J is TRBJ2-5 and V is TRBV7-2, with D unresolved. This receptor was identified in a male donor with ankylosing spondylitis. The specimen was blood, either unsorted or a sorted T cell fraction (not recorded which). The CDR3 sequence is CASSLFGKQETQYF. The CDR3 coding sequence is TGTGCCAGCAGCTTATTTGGGAAACAAGAGACCCAGTACTTC.